This is a list of T cell receptor beta chains from one sample in a study of OX40 agonist ivuxolimab in advanced cancers. Method: immunoSEQ multiplex PCR; TCRdb's copy keeps in-frame clones and lacks some. The sample has approximately 83,000 clones, roughly 80% seen once. This sample comprised CD4+ or CD8+ T cells sorted from blood, obtained in a trial of the OX40 agonist ivuxolimab. These receptor sequences come from an adult with an advanced solid tumor such as melanoma, head and neck, liver or kidney cancer. Each CDR3 is given with its conserved first and last residue. Each record gives: CDR3 length, D gene, J gene, V gene, clone size, CDR3 DNA, CDR3 protein. D genes are given only for firm matches. Rows give clone size only sometimes, using once, few, many, or a class for an expanded clone.

12 - TRBJ1-1 TRBV7-2 - TGTGCCAGCAGCTTGACAAACACTGAAGCTTTCTTT CASSLTNTEAFF
14 - TRBJ2-7 TRBV6-6 - TGTGCCAGCAGTTACGGTTTAGCCAGCGACGAGCAGTACTTC CASSYGLASDEQYF
15 - TRBJ2-7 TRBV6-7 - TGTGCCAGCAGTTATCTCCGGGACGGCTACTACGAGCAGTACTTC CASSYLRDGYYEQYF
16 - TRBJ2-2 TRBV6-5 - TGTGCCAGCAGTTATGTTGTCACCCCGAACACCGGGGAGCTGTTTTTT CASSYVVTPNTGELFF
17 TRBD1 TRBJ2-7 TRBV6-1 - TGTGCCAGCAGTGGACCAACAGGGGGCTTTAATGTCTACGAGCAGTACTTC CASSGPTGGFNVYEQYF
13 - TRBJ2-1 TRBV6-1 - TGTGCCAGCAGTGTGAGTGAGGGCCATGAGCAGTTCTTC CASSVSEGHEQFF
15 - TRBJ2-7 TRBV9 - TGTGCCAGCAGCGTCCAGGCAGGGGGGTTCTACGAGCAGTACTTC CASSVQAGGFYEQYF
15 TRBD2 TRBJ2-7 TRBV27 - TGTGCCAGCAGACCTACGGGGGGATCCTCGCGGGAGCAGTACTTC CASRPTGGSSREQYF
15 TRBD2 TRBJ2-7 TRBV5-6 - TGTGCCAGCAGCTCTCCAGCGGGGGGGCCTATCGAGCAGTACTTC CASSSPAGGPIEQYF
14 TRBD2 TRBJ2-2 TRBV6-1 - TGTGCCATCAAGACTAGCGGGGGGGCCGGGGAGCTGTTTTTT CAIKTSGGAGELFF
15 TRBD1 TRBJ1-2 TRBV5-1 - TGCGCCAGCAGCTTGGTACCGGGACAGTCCTCGGGCTACACCTTC CASSLVPGQSSGYTF
15 - TRBJ2-7 TRBV7-2 few TGTGCCAGCAGCTCCCCGACCCAGGAACGTAACGAGCAGTACTTC CASSSPTQERNEQYF
14 TRBD1 TRBJ1-5 TRBV6-6 - TGTGCCAGCAACCAGGGGGCAAGCAATCAGCCCCAGCATTTT CASNQGASNQPQHF
15 TRBD2 TRBJ2-1 TRBV11-2 - TGTGCCAGCAGCCAGAGGGCGGGGGGGGACAATGAGCAGTTCTTC CASSQRAGGDNEQFF
11 - TRBJ2-2 TRBV5-1 - TGCGCCAGCAGGGTGCTCGGGGAGCTGTTTTTT CASRVLGELFF
14 TRBD1 TRBJ1-2 TRBV6-5 - TGTGCCAGCAGGGAGGGACAGGCTGTCTATGGCTACACCTTC CASREGQAVYGYTF
15 - TRBJ1-2 TRBV6-5 - TGTGCCAGCAGTTACTCGATAACGGGAGGCTATGGCTACACCTTC CASSYSITGGYGYTF
13 - TRBJ1-2 TRBV19 - TGTGCCAGTAGTATATCGGGCCCAGGTGGCTACACCTTC CASSISGPGGYTF
15 - TRBJ1-1 TRBV7-9 - TGTGCCAGCAGCCCGGGACCTAGGATGGGGACTGAAGCTTTCTTT CASSPGPRMGTEAFF
16 - TRBJ2-1 TRBV19 - TGTGCCAGTAGTATAGGGGGTGTGTTTGGATACAATGAGCAGTTCTTC CASSIGGVFGYNEQFF
13 - TRBJ1-2 TRBV5-1 - TGCGCCAGCAGCCTGACAGAAATCTATGGCTACACCTTC CASSLTEIYGYTF
15 - TRBJ2-2 TRBV19 - TGTGCCAGTAGTATAGCCGTGGTCGGCACCGGGGAGCTGTTTTTT CASSIAVVGTGELFF
14 - TRBJ1-6 TRBV2 once TGTGCCAGCAGTAAGATGACAGGAAATTCACCCCTCCACTTT CASSKMTGNSPLHF
15 TRBD2 TRBJ2-1 TRBV6-6 once TGTGCCAGCAGTTCTAGCGGGGGGGCCTTCAATGAGCAGTTCTTC CASSSSGGAFNEQFF
13 - TRBJ2-7 TRBV15 - TGTGCCACCAGCAGATCCGAACACCTCGAGCAGTACTTC CATSRSEHLEQYF
15 - TRBJ1-2 TRBV6-5 - TGTGCCAGCAGCCTGTACAACGACGGCTCTGGTGGCTACACCTTC CASSLYNDGSGGYTF
14 TRBD1 TRBJ1-1 TRBV15 once TGTGCCACCAGCCGCGACAGGGGGGTCACTGAAGCTTTCTTT CATSRDRGVTEAFF
15 TRBD2 TRBJ2-3 TRBV7-2 - TGTGCCAGCAGCCTTAGCGGGGAAGGCACAGATACGCAGTATTTT CASSLSGEGTDTQYF
16 - TRBJ2-1 TRBV7-3 - TGTGCCAGCAGCTTATCATCGGCACAGCTACTAAATGAGCAGTTCTTC CASSLSSAQLLNEQFF
11 - TRBJ1-1 TRBV27 - TGTGCCAGCAGTTTTCGGGGTGAAGCTTTCTTT CASSFRGEAFF